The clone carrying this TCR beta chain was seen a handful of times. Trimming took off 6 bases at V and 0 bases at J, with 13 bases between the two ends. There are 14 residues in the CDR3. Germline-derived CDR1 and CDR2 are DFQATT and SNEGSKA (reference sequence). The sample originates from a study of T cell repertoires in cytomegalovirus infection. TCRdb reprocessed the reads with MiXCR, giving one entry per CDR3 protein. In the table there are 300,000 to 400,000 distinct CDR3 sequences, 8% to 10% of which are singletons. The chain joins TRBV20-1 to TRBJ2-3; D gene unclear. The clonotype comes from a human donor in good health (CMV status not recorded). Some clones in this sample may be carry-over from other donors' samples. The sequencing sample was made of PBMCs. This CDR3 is CSADGHLSTDTQYF. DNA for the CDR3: TGCAGTGCCGACGGCCACCTTAGCACAGATACGCAGTATTTT.